The 28 T cell receptor beta chains below all came from one sample that was sequenced in a study of blood T cell repertoires in COVID-19. The repertoire was sequenced with immunoSEQ multiplex PCR; TCRdb's copy has only in-frame clones and lacks some. Of 100,000 to 120,000 clones listed, over 60% were seen once; the top ten hold approximately 16%. The sequenced sample was peripheral blood. These receptors were collected from a woman of 80 years or more with active or convalescent COVID-19.

The chain combines TRBV18 with TRBJ1-1; 7 nucleotides line up with TRBD1. The length of the CDR3 is 13 residues. The V and J ends lost 5 bases and 11 bases, in that order; junction bases with no gene match: 11. In germline, CDR1 is KGHSH, CDR2 LQKENI. The CDR3 sequence is CASSTDRASSAFF. CDR3 in DNA: TGTGCCAGCTCAACCGACAGGGCAAGTTCGGCTTTCTTT.

The V call is TRBV5-1, the J call TRBJ1-1; the D gene is possibly TRBD1 (5 bases). The CDR3 is 16 residues long. V lost 3 bases to trimming and J lost 1 base, with 16 bases between them. Germline values: CDR1 SGHRS, CDR2 YFSETQ. This CDR3 is CASSSFVSGGNTEAFF. CDR3 nucleotide sequence: TGCGCCAGCAGCTCTTTTGTTAGCGGGGGGAACACTGAAGCTTTCTTT.

This clone appeared once. The V and J genes are TRBV7-2 and TRBJ2-1; TRBD2 is a possible D gene (6 bases). The CDR3 is 13 amino acids. V lost 5 bases, J lost 13 bases, and 18 bases lay in between. Looked up from germline, CDR1 is SGHTA and CDR2 is FQGNSA. The CDR3 coding sequence is TGTGCCAGCAGCCCACACCGGGGGACCATTCAGTTCTTC. The encoded protein is CASSPHRGTIQFF.

In DNA, the CDR3 is TGTGCCAGCAGTGATAGGGCAGCCGGCGGGTTCGGTACGCAGTATTTT. Its protein product is CASSDRAAGGFGTQYF. V gene TRBV2 combines with J gene TRBJ2-3, with a tentative D call TRBD2 (5 bases). The CDR3 sequence is 16 residues long. Germline V lookup: CDR1 SNHLY, CDR2 FYNNEI. V was pared by 3 bases and J by 8 bases, with 21 bases between.

The V and J genes are TRBV24-1 and TRBJ2-1, with TRBD2 matching 9 bases. Germline-derived CDR1 and CDR2 are KGHDR and SFDVKD. The ends lost 6 bases at V and 6 bases at J; junction bases unmatched: 5. The CDR3 runs to 14 residues. CDR3 nucleotides: TGTGCCACCAGTCGGCTAGCGGGATTCAATGAGCAGTTCTTC. The encoded protein is CATSRLAGFNEQFF.

The chain recombines TRBV2 with TRBJ1-1; TRBD1 matches at 11 bases. This CDR3 comprises 16 residues. V lost 6 bases to trimming and J lost 2 bases; unmatched junction nucleotides: 8. Germline loops: CDR1 SNHLY, CDR2 FYNNEI. The CDR3 coding sequence is TGTGCCAGCAGCGTTCGGACAGGGGGCATAAACACTGAAGCTTTCTTT. Translated, it gives CASSVRTGGINTEAFF.

V gene TRBV7-2 combines with J gene TRBJ2-5, with 8 bases that match TRBD2. Germline trimming cut 1 base from V and 1 base from J; bases unmatched to any gene: 5. CDR3 length: 16 amino acids. Germline V gene sequence: CDR1 SGHTA, CDR2 FQGNSA. The CDR3 region is CASSLGREEPQETQYF. CDR3 nucleotides: TGTGCCAGCAGCTTAGGGCGGGAGGAACCCCAAGAGACCCAGTACTTC. The variable domain in full, with the rest retrieved from reference TRBV7-2 and TRBJ2-5, is GAGVSQSPSNKVTEKGKDVELRCDPISGHTALYWYRQSLGQGLEFLIYFQGNSAPDKSGLPSDRFSAERTGGSVSTLTIQRTQQEDSAVYLCASSLGREEPQETQYFGPGTRLLVL.

The chain has TRBV9 and TRBJ2-2, with D perhaps matching TRBD2 (5 bases). Trimming pared 6 bases from V and 7 bases from J, leaving 16 bases between. Per the germline V gene, CDR1 is SGDLS and CDR2 is YYNGEE. This CDR3 region has 14 residues. As DNA, the CDR3 is TGTGCCAGCACCCGGGAACCTGCGAGCGGGGAGCTGTTTTTT. Amino acids: CASTREPASGELFF.

The V call is TRBV5-1, the J call TRBJ2-5, with D possibly TRBD1 on 6 matching bases. The CDR3 spans 14 residues. CDR1 is SGHRS and CDR2 is YFSETQ in the germline V gene. The ends were cut back, 0 bases at V and 5 bases at J, with 11 bases in the middle. For the CDR3, the DNA is TGCGCCAGCAGCTTGGTTGCAGGGGTGGAGACCCAGTACTTC. Its protein product is CASSLVAGVETQYF.

The CDR3: CASSGTGSGANVLTF. The CDR3 DNA reads as TGTGCCAGCAGCGGGACAGGTTCTGGGGCCAACGTCCTGACTTTC. The chain links TRBV9 to TRBJ2-6, with TRBD1 matching 7 bases. CDR3 length: 15 amino acids. The germline V gene has CDR1 SGDLS and CDR2 YYNGEE. Trimming removed 3 bases from V and 1 base from J; junction bases left unmatched: 1.

In its sample, this clone was seen once. The J gene is TRBJ1-2, the V gene TRBV19; a weak D match, TRBD1 (6 bases). The V end was cut by 9 bases, the J end by 8 bases, with 22 bases between. The CDR3 runs 14 residues. Germline V lookup: CDR1 LNHDA, CDR2 SQIVND (reference sequence). The CDR3 region is CASHSGTSRRGYTF. The CDR3 bases are TGTGCCAGCCATTCCGGGACAAGCCGACGGGGCTACACCTTC. The full variable domain, completed using reference TRBV19 and TRBJ1-2, is DGGITQSPKYLFRKEGQNVTLSCEQNLNHDAMYWYRQDPGQGLRLIYYSQIVNDFQKGDIAEGYSVSREKKESFPLTVTSAQKNPTAFYLCASHSGTSRRGYTFGSGTRLTVV.

This clone was seen a handful of times. The chain is built from TRBV2 and TRBJ2-5; D ambiguous. Germline-derived CDR1 and CDR2 are SNHLY and FYNNEI. CDR3 length equals 14 residues. V was cut by 7 bases and J by 3 bases, with 15 bases left in between. CDR3: CASNFGGVEETQYF. In nucleotides, the CDR3 is TGTGCCAGCAACTTTGGTGGTGTAGAAGAGACCCAGTACTTC. The variable domain in full, completed from reference TRBV2 and TRBJ2-5, reads EPEVTQTPSHQVTQMGQEVILRCVPISNHLYFYWYRQILGQKVEFLVSFYNNEISEKSEIFDDQFSVERPDGSNFTLKIRSTKLEDSAMYFCASNFGGVEETQYFGPGTRLLVL.

This clone was recorded only once. The V call is TRBV5-1, the J call TRBJ2-3; TRBD2 agrees at 10 bases. The J segment lost 0 bases and the V segment lost 3 bases, leaving 4 bases of the junction unmatched. CDR1 SGHRS and CDR2 YFSETQ come from the germline V gene. The CDR3 is made up of 16 amino acids. The chain's CDR3 is CASSWGTSASTDTQYF. CDR3 coding DNA: TGCGCCAGCAGCTGGGGGACTAGCGCGAGCACAGATACGCAGTATTTT.

The chain is built from TRBV6-5 and TRBJ1-4; tentatively, D is TRBD1 (6 bases). The V gene lost 8 bases and the J gene lost 8 bases, with 15 bases spanning the gap. The V gene's germline CDR1 is MNHEY and CDR2 SVGAGI. The CDR3 totals 13 residues. The CDR3 bases are TGTGCCAGCCAGGGCTGGCAGGGGGAAAAACTGTTTTTT. Encoded protein: CASQGWQGEKLFF.

The chain links TRBV5-1 to TRBJ2-5, with D unresolved. CDR3 size: 12 residues. Trimming took 1 base from V and 10 from J, leaving 11 bases between them. In germline, CDR1 is SGHRS, CDR2 YFSETQ. The CDR3 region has the DNA TGCGCCAGCAGCTTGCCGTCCGAGCTCCAGTACTTC. This gives the protein CASSLPSELQYF.

This clone was counted a few times. The chain employs TRBV7-9 and TRBJ2-7; 8 nucleotides match TRBD2. V lost 5 bases and J lost 5; bases outside the gene matches: 14. The CDR3 loop spans 16 amino acids. Germline V gene lookup returns CDR1 SEHNR and CDR2 FQNEAQ (reference sequence). Written as DNA, the CDR3 is TGTGCCAGCAGCCCCGCGGGGGGCCACCGAGGGGACGAGCAGTACTTC. It specifies CASSPAGGHRGDEQYF.

The chain employs TRBV6-5 and TRBJ2-2; the match to TRBD1 covers 8 bases. J gave up 7 bases and V 2 bases, and 6 bases lay outside the gene matches. The CDR3 totals 15 residues. Germline CDR1 MNHEY, CDR2 SVGAGI. The CDR3 protein is CASSYRRGLGGELFF. CDR3 DNA: TGTGCCAGCAGTTACCGCAGGGGGCTAGGCGGGGAGCTGTTTTTT.

J is TRBJ1-4 and V is TRBV19, with 7 nucleotides matching TRBD1. The CDR3 has 15 amino acids. Germline CDR1 LNHDA, CDR2 SQIVND (reference sequence). Trimming removed 5 bases from V and 8 bases from J; junction bases left unmatched: 11. The CDR3 loop is CASSVTGTSEEKLFF. The CDR3 bases are TGTGCCAGTAGTGTGACAGGGACCTCAGAGGAAAAACTGTTTTTT.

The chain links TRBV11-1 to TRBJ2-1; 13 bases are shared with TRBD2. The CDR3 consists of 16 residues. The J segment lost 7 bases and the V segment lost 5 bases, leaving 8 bases of the junction unmatched. Germline V CDR1 and CDR2: SGHAT, FQDESV (reference sequence). This chain's CDR3 is CASSATSGRAPNEQFF. CDR3 DNA sequence: TGTGCCAGCAGCGCAACTAGCGGGAGGGCCCCGAATGAGCAGTTCTTC.

This chain links TRBV9 with TRBJ2-7, with 12 bases lining up with TRBD2. V gave up 4 bases and J gave up 5 bases; unmatched junction bases: 7. The CDR3 is 15 residues long. Germline CDR1 reads SGDLS; CDR2 reads YYNGEE. CDR3 loop: CASSLTSGSINEQYF. CDR3 in DNA: TGTGCCAGCAGCCTGACTAGCGGGAGTATCAACGAGCAGTACTTC.

In this sample, this clone turned up a few times. The chain combines TRBV6-2 or TRBV6-3 with TRBJ2-1; D is possibly TRBD2 (5 bases). The CDR3 is made up of 15 amino acids. Germline V gives CDR1 MNHEY, CDR2 SVGEGT. The V end lost 2 bases, the J end lost 0 bases, and 8 bases lay between the germline ends. The CDR3 DNA reads as TGTGCCAGCAGTTACGGAGGCAGCTCCTACAATGAGCAGTTCTTC. Translating gives CASSYGGSSYNEQFF.

This clone was seen just once. The genes are TRBV12-3 or TRBV12-4 and TRBJ2-3; D unclear. The V and J ends lost 7 bases and 2 bases respectively, with 10 bases between them. This CDR3 is 13 amino acids long. The CDR3 sequence is CASTLQDTDTQYF. The DNA for the CDR3 is TGTGCCAGCACCCTCCAGGACACAGATACGCAGTATTTT.

This sequence joins TRBV18 and TRBJ1-2, with 8 nucleotides matching TRBD1. Per germline, CDR1 KGHSH and CDR2 LQKENI. The CDR3 runs to 18 residues. J was trimmed by 4 bases and V by 2 bases; bases with no gene match: 15. The CDR3, as DNA: TGTGCCAGCTCACCAGTTCAGGGGGCGCAAACCTTTGCCTATGGCTACACCTTC. Translating gives CASSPVQGAQTFAYGYTF. Full variable domain (outside the CDR3, taken from reference TRBV18 and TRBJ1-2): NAGVMQNPRHLVRRRGQEARLRCSPMKGHSHVYWYRQLPEEGLKFMVYLQKENIIDESGMPKERFSAEFPKEGPSILRIQQVVRGDSAAYFCASSPVQGAQTFAYGYTFGSGTRLTVV.

V gene TRBV29-1 combines with J gene TRBJ2-1; a weak D match, TRBD2 (6 bases). CDR1 and CDR2 (germline): SQVTM, ANQGSEA. The CDR3 length is 13 residues. V lost 3 bases and J 6 bases, leaving 12 bases between the germline ends. CDR3 protein: CSVEGLDSNEQFF. Written as DNA, the CDR3 is TGCAGCGTTGAGGGACTTGATAGCAATGAGCAGTTCTTC.

The rearrangement links TRBV6-4 to TRBJ2-7, with 8 positions matching TRBD2. Germline-derived CDR1 and CDR2 are MRHNA and SNTAGT. V was clipped by 3 bases and J by 2 bases; unmatched bases: 6. The CDR3 extends over 15 amino acids. CDR3 sequence: CASSELPGLAYEQYF. Here the CDR3 DNA reads TGTGCCAGCAGTGAGCTACCGGGACTAGCCTACGAGCAGTACTTC.

V usage is TRBV5-5 and J usage is TRBJ1-4; tentative D call: TRBD1 (5 bases). V lost 1 base and J 8 bases, leaving 15 bases between the germline ends. Germline CDR1 is SGHKS and CDR2 is YYEKEE (reference sequence). The CDR3 spans 15 residues. The CDR3 loop reads CASSLFPGRTEKLFF. Here the CDR3 DNA reads TGTGCCAGCAGCTTGTTCCCAGGGAGGACGGAAAAACTGTTTTTT.

This chain links TRBV9 with TRBJ2-1, with D possibly being TRBD2 (6 bases). The CDR3 loop spans 15 amino acids. Germline CDR1 reads SGDLS; CDR2 reads YYNGEE. The V end was cut by 0 bases, the J end by 7 bases, with 14 bases between. The CDR3 sequence: CASSVAGVAENEQFF. In DNA, the CDR3 is TGTGCCAGCAGCGTAGCTGGAGTAGCGGAGAATGAGCAGTTCTTC.

The chain links TRBV6-5 to TRBJ1-1; unclear D gene. There are 13 residues in the CDR3. Trimming left V 8 bases short and J 7 bases short, with 17 bases between. The germline CDR1 and CDR2 sequences are MNHEY and SVGAGI. CDR3 sequence (DNA): TGTGCCAGCCACGTACAGCCCAGCTATGAAGCTTTCTTT. Translating gives CASHVQPSYEAFF.